By its share, the clone carrying this T cell receptor beta chain is medium-sized. Trimming shortened V by 4 bases and J by 7 bases, and 10 bases separated the two germline ends. The CDR3 has 12 residues. TCRdb re-analysed the RT-PCR reads in MiXCR, keeping a single row per CDR3 protein. Seen here are under 550,000 distinct CDR3 sequences, less than 10% observed once, and the top ten hold 13%. The data originate from a study of response to subunit inactivated influenza vaccine. The chain recombines TRBV12-3 or TRBV12-4 with TRBJ1-2; the D gene is possibly TRBD1 (5 bases). The specimen comprised PBMCs from blood, sampled approximately 25 months after vaccination. The TCR was taken from a man between 50 and 69 years old who received an inactivated influenza vaccine. The CDR3 sequence: CASSSQVIGYTF. CDR3 sequence (DNA): TGTGCCAGCAGTTCACAGGTTATTGGCTACACCTTC.